This TCR beta chain emerged from a study of shared clonotypes between healthy human individuals. Germline-derived CDR1 and CDR2 are SEHNR and FQNEAQ (reference sequence). After removal of 1 base from V and 0 bases from J, the junction contained 1 base not matched to a gene. The CDR3 has 17 residues. Produced via immunoSEQ multiplex PCR; TCRdb's table is partial and in-frame only. Altogether around 600,000 clones are present, roughly 98% being singletons, with the ten largest covering 0.25% to 0.35%. Naive CD8 cells comprised CD45RO-negative, CCR7-positively selected cells, excluding terminally differentiated effector memory CD45RA+ cells.

The genes are TRBV7-9 and TRBJ2-1, with 12 bases identical to TRBD2. The sample taken for sequencing was naive CD8+ T cells sorted from blood. This receptor was obtained from a man aged 30-40 years in good health. The CDR3 sequence is CASSLVTSGSSYNEQFF. In DNA form, the CDR3 reads TGTGCCAGCAGCTTAGTGACTAGCGGGAGCTCCTACAATGAGCAGTTCTTC.